The rows below give T cell receptor beta chains drawn from one sample of a study of blood T cell repertoires in COVID-19. TCRdb's copy holds only in-frame clones and misses some; the assay was immunoSEQ multiplex PCR. The sample lists roughly 250,000 clones, roughly nine tenths seen once, with 10% to 15% in the top ten. Sequenced input: peripheral blood. These TCRs come from a woman in her 30s with COVID-19, enrolled during active disease. CDR3s include the opening cysteine and the closing phenylalanine or tryptophan. The D gene is left open where the match is weak. The size field is filled for only some rows; it gives once, few, many or a size class.

DNA: TGTGCCAGCAGCTTACAGGCCGGCCGGGGCTACACCTTC
CDR3: CASSLQAGRGYTF
D: NA
V: TRBV11-2
size: NA
J: TRBJ1-2

DNA: TGTGCCAGCAGCCGGCTCCTAGCGGGGAGCTACAATGAGCAGTTCTTC
CDR3: CASSRLLAGSYNEQFF
D: TRBD2
V: TRBV7-2
size: NA
J: TRBJ2-1

DNA: TGCGCCAGCAGCTCCACAGGGTCCCTAGGGAATGGCTACACCTTC
CDR3: CASSSTGSLGNGYTF
D: NA
V: TRBV5-1
size: NA
J: TRBJ1-2

DNA: TGTGCCAGCTCCTTGGGGCCGAGGGGGCTTCTCAATGAGCAGTTCTTC
CDR3: CASSLGPRGLLNEQFF
D: TRBD1
V: TRBV18
size: NA
J: TRBJ2-1

DNA: TGTGCCAGCGGACAGGGAAACTATGGCTACACCTTC
CDR3: CASGQGNYGYTF
D: TRBD1
V: TRBV19
size: NA
J: TRBJ1-2

DNA: TGCGCCAGCAGCCCAGGGACTAGCGGGGCTGCAGGGGAAGAGACCCAGTACTTC
CDR3: CASSPGTSGAAGEETQYF
D: TRBD2
V: TRBV5-1
size: NA
J: TRBJ2-5

DNA: TGCGCCAGCAGCTTGCCAAACGGGACAGGGAAAGGGGTGAACACTGAAGCTTTCTTT
CDR3: CASSLPNGTGKGVNTEAFF
D: TRBD1
V: TRBV5-1
size: NA
J: TRBJ1-1

DNA: TGTGCCAGCAGTGACGGGCGGGGGCGGTCACCCCTCCACTTT
CDR3: CASSDGRGRSPLHF
D: NA
V: TRBV2
size: NA
J: TRBJ1-6

DNA: TGTGCCAGCACCAGGCGGCGGCAGGGTGACTCCTACGAGCAGTACTTC
CDR3: CASTRRRQGDSYEQYF
D: NA
V: TRBV7-9
size: NA
J: TRBJ2-7

DNA: TGTGCCAGCAGCCCTCTCGCCGGGGGTGTCTACAATGAGCAGTTCTTC
CDR3: CASSPLAGGVYNEQFF
D: NA
V: TRBV7-7
size: NA
J: TRBJ2-1

DNA: TGTGCCAGCAGCCCCCGGGACTCCCTCAATGAGCAGTTCTTC
CDR3: CASSPRDSLNEQFF
D: NA
V: TRBV7-9
size: few
J: TRBJ2-1

DNA: TGTGCCAGCAGCTTAGATATCTATCTGAGAACTGAAGCTTTCTTT
CDR3: CASSLDIYLRTEAFF
D: NA
V: TRBV7-4
size: NA
J: TRBJ1-1

DNA: TGTGCCAGCAGCTTATTTTCCACACAAGAGACCCAGTACTTC
CDR3: CASSLFSTQETQYF
D: NA
V: TRBV7-9
size: NA
J: TRBJ2-5

DNA: TGTGCCAGCAGCGGAACAGGGGGGAGTCAGCCCCAGCATTTT
CDR3: CASSGTGGSQPQHF
D: TRBD1
V: TRBV16
size: NA
J: TRBJ1-5

DNA: TGCGCCAGGCCTCTAGGGGGGGATTTGGGCAATGAGCAGTTCTTC
CDR3: CARPLGGDLGNEQFF
D: NA
V: TRBV10-1
size: few
J: TRBJ2-1

DNA: TGTGCCAGCAGCCCCACCGCGAATGAAAAACTGTTTTTT
CDR3: CASSPTANEKLFF
D: NA
V: TRBV4-2
size: NA
J: TRBJ1-4

DNA: TGTGCCAGCAGCTTTTGGCTAGCCTCCTACGAGCAGTACTTC
CDR3: CASSFWLASYEQYF
D: NA
V: TRBV5-6
size: NA
J: TRBJ2-7

DNA: TGTGCCAGCAGCCAAGTTCGGGGGGGAGCTAACTATGGCTACACCTTC
CDR3: CASSQVRGGANYGYTF
D: NA
V: TRBV14
size: NA
J: TRBJ1-2

DNA: TGCGCCAGCAGCCAGGGGGCTCCTAATGAAAAACTGTTTTTT
CDR3: CASSQGAPNEKLFF
D: TRBD1
V: TRBV5-1
size: NA
J: TRBJ1-4

DNA: TGTGCCAGCAGTTTAACAGGGATCACTGAAGCTTTCTTT
CDR3: CASSLTGITEAFF
D: NA
V: TRBV12-3/TRBV12-4
size: NA
J: TRBJ1-1

DNA: TGTGCCAGCAGCTCTCAGGGAGGCTACACCTTC
CDR3: CASSSQGGYTF
D: NA
V: TRBV11-2
size: NA
J: TRBJ1-2

DNA: TGCGCCAGCAGTTCTCCGGGACAGGGTACCAAAAACATTCAGTACTTC
CDR3: CASSSPGQGTKNIQYF
D: TRBD1
V: TRBV4-1
size: once
J: TRBJ2-4

DNA: TGTGCCAGTAGTCCTAGCACAGATACGCAGTATTTT
CDR3: CASSPSTDTQYF
D: NA
V: TRBV19
size: NA
J: TRBJ2-3

DNA: TGTGCCAGCAGTTTAAAAGGACTAGCGGGCCACGAGCAGTACTTC
CDR3: CASSLKGLAGHEQYF
D: TRBD2
V: TRBV28
size: NA
J: TRBJ2-7

DNA: TGTGCCAGCAGCCCCTGGGGGAGGACTAACTATGGCTACACCTTC
CDR3: CASSPWGRTNYGYTF
D: NA
V: TRBV6-5
size: NA
J: TRBJ1-2

DNA: TGCGCCAGCAGTGAATCCGATGGGACAGATTTAGGGACGGCCACCGAGCAGTACTTC
CDR3: CASSESDGTDLGTATEQYF
D: TRBD1
V: TRBV10-1
size: NA
J: TRBJ2-7

DNA: TGTGCCAGTAGTATTGGGGGCAGTCTTTTCTATGGCTACACCTTC
CDR3: CASSIGGSLFYGYTF
D: NA
V: TRBV19
size: NA
J: TRBJ1-2

DNA: TGTGCCAGCAGTCGCTACCGGGACTACTCCTCCTACAATGAGCAGTTCTTC
CDR3: CASSRYRDYSSYNEQFF
D: TRBD2
V: TRBV27
size: few
J: TRBJ2-1

DNA: TGTGCCAGCAGTTACTCACGAGGGGGAAGGACCGGGGAGCTGTTTTTT
CDR3: CASSYSRGGRTGELFF
D: NA
V: TRBV6-6
size: NA
J: TRBJ2-2

DNA: TGTGCCAGCAGTGAACCAGGGGGAAGTAACTATGGCTACACCTTC
CDR3: CASSEPGGSNYGYTF
D: TRBD1
V: TRBV2
size: NA
J: TRBJ1-2

DNA: TGTGCCAGCAGTTTATGGGCGGGGTCAACGCAAGAGACCCAGTACTTC
CDR3: CASSLWAGSTQETQYF
D: NA
V: TRBV28
size: NA
J: TRBJ2-5

DNA: TGCGCCAGCAGCGCGGGACCTTCTCCCCGGGATACGCAGTATTTT
CDR3: CASSAGPSPRDTQYF
D: NA
V: TRBV5-1
size: NA
J: TRBJ2-3

DNA: TGTGCCAGCAGCGGGCTCTCTGAAGCTTTCTTT
CDR3: CASSGLSEAFF
D: NA
V: TRBV9
size: NA
J: TRBJ1-1

DNA: TGCGCCAGCAGCTTGGCCCTTGCAGGGGGCCTCACAGATACGCAGTATTTT
CDR3: CASSLALAGGLTDTQYF
D: TRBD1
V: TRBV5-1
size: NA
J: TRBJ2-3

DNA: TGTGCCAGCAGCGTAACAGGGGAGGCACCCGGGGAGCTGTTTTTT
CDR3: CASSVTGEAPGELFF
D: NA
V: TRBV7-9
size: NA
J: TRBJ2-2

DNA: TGTGCCAGCAGCTTAGGACGGGGGGCAGGAAATGAGCAGTTCTTC
CDR3: CASSLGRGAGNEQFF
D: NA
V: TRBV11-2
size: NA
J: TRBJ2-1

DNA: TGTGCCAGCAGAGGATACAGGGGTTCGATATATGGCTACACCTTC
CDR3: CASRGYRGSIYGYTF
D: TRBD1
V: TRBV25-1
size: NA
J: TRBJ1-2

DNA: TGTGCCAGCAGCTCCGGCGGGGGGGCCATAAATGAGCAGTTCTTC
CDR3: CASSSGGGAINEQFF
D: TRBD2
V: TRBV5-6
size: NA
J: TRBJ2-1

DNA: TGCGCCAGCAGCCAACGGGATTGGAGCACTGAAGCTTTCTTT
CDR3: CASSQRDWSTEAFF
D: NA
V: TRBV4-1
size: NA
J: TRBJ1-1

DNA: TGCGCCAGCAGCCAAGATACCGGGACAGGAGTCCATAACTATGGCTACACCTTC
CDR3: CASSQDTGTGVHNYGYTF
D: TRBD1
V: TRBV4-1
size: NA
J: TRBJ1-2

DNA: TGTGCCAGCAGCCAGTCCCCCCTCCGAATTCGACAGAATGAGCAGTTCTTC
CDR3: CASSQSPLRIRQNEQFF
D: NA
V: TRBV3-1/TRBV3-2
size: NA
J: TRBJ2-1

DNA: TGTGCCAGCAGTTACTCGATCAGGGTGAGCACAGATACGCAGTATTTT
CDR3: CASSYSIRVSTDTQYF
D: NA
V: TRBV6-5
size: NA
J: TRBJ2-3

DNA: TGTGCCAGCACCCACCACGGGACAGGGGCCTACGAGCAGTACTTC
CDR3: CASTHHGTGAYEQYF
D: TRBD1
V: TRBV27
size: NA
J: TRBJ2-7

DNA: TGTGCCAGCAGCTTATCAGCGGGGACCGGGGAGCTGTTTTTT
CDR3: CASSLSAGTGELFF
D: TRBD2
V: TRBV11-2
size: NA
J: TRBJ2-2

DNA: TGTGCCACCAGTGATTTCACGGGACAGGGAGGCTATGGCTACACCTTC
CDR3: CATSDFTGQGGYGYTF
D: TRBD1
V: TRBV24-1
size: NA
J: TRBJ1-2

DNA: TGTGCCAGCAGGCGGATCGGATTGGGGGCTGCTCAGCCCCAGCATTTT
CDR3: CASRRIGLGAAQPQHF
D: NA
V: TRBV27
size: NA
J: TRBJ1-5

DNA: TGTGCCAGCAGTTACCGGGACAGGGGGCGCGAGCAGTACTTC
CDR3: CASSYRDRGREQYF
D: TRBD1
V: TRBV27
size: once
J: TRBJ2-7

DNA: TGCGCCAGCAGTCCCGCCTCAGGGGGCATGAACACTGAAGCTTTCTTT
CDR3: CASSPASGGMNTEAFF
D: TRBD1
V: TRBV5-1
size: few
J: TRBJ1-1

DNA: TGTGCCAGCAGCTTACGACTAGCGGGGGGGGCCTTGGAGGAGCAGTACTTC
CDR3: CASSLRLAGGALEEQYF
D: TRBD2
V: TRBV13
size: once
J: TRBJ2-7

DNA: TGTGCCAGCAGCGCCGAGGGGGACACCGTTTACAATGAGCAGTTCTTC
CDR3: CASSAEGDTVYNEQFF
D: NA
V: TRBV5-5
size: NA
J: TRBJ2-1

DNA: TGTGCCATCAGTGAGTCGGAGAGCGGGGAGGAAAATCAGCCCCAGCATTTT
CDR3: CAISESESGEENQPQHF
D: NA
V: TRBV10-3
size: NA
J: TRBJ1-5

DNA: TGTGCCAGCAGCTTAGTTGAGGAATCTCCAAGCTACGAGCAGTACTTC
CDR3: CASSLVEESPSYEQYF
D: NA
V: TRBV7-2
size: NA
J: TRBJ2-7

DNA: TGTGCCAGCAGCCACGTCCGACAGGGGGCGATGGGTGGCTACACCTTC
CDR3: CASSHVRQGAMGGYTF
D: TRBD1
V: TRBV4-2
size: NA
J: TRBJ1-2